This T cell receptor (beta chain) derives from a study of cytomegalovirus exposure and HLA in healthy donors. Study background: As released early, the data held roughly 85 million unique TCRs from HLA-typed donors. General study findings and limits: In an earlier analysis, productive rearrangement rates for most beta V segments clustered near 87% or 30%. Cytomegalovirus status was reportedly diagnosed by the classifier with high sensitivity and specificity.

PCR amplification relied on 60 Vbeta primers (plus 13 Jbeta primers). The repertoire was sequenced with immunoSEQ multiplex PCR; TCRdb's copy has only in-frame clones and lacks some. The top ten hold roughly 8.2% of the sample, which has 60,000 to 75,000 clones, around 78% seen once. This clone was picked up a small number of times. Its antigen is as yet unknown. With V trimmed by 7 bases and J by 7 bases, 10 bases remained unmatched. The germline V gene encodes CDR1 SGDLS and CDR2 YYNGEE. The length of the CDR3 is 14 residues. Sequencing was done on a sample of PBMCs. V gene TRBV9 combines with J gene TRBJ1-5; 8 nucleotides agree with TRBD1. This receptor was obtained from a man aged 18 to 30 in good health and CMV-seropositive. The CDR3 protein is CASGHGAGGQPQHF. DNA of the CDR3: TGTGCCAGCGGCCACGGGGCAGGGGGCCAGCCCCAGCATTTT.